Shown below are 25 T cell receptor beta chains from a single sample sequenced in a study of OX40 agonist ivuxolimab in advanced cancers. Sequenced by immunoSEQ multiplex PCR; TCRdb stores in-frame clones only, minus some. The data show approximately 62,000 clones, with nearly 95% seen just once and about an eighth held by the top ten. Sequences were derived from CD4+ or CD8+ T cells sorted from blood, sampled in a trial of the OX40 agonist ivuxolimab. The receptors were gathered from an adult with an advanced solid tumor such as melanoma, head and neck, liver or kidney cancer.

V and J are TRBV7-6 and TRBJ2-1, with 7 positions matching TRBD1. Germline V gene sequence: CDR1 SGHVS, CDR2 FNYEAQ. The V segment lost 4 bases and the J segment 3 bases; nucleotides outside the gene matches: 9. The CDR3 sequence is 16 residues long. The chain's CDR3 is CASSSSGTDGYNEQFF. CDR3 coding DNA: TGTGCCAGCAGCTCCTCCGGGACAGATGGCTACAATGAGCAGTTCTTC.

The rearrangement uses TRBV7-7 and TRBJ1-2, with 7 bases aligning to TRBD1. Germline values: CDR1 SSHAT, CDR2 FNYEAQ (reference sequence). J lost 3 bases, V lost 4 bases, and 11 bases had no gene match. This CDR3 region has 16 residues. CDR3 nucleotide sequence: TGTGCCAGCAGCTCCAAGGGGGCAGGGAAGGACTATGGCTACACCTTC. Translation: CASSSKGAGKDYGYTF.

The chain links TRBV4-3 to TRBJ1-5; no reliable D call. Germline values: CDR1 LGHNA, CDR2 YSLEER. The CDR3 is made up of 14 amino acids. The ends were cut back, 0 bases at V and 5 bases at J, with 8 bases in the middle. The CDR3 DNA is TGCGCCAGCAGCCAAGATGGCAGTTATCAGCCCCAGCATTTT. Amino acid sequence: CASSQDGSYQPQHF.

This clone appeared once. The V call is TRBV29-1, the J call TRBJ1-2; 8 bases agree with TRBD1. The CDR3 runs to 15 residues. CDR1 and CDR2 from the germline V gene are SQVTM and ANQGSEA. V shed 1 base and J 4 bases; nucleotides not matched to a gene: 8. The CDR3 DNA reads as TGCAGCGTTGAAGTCCCAGGGACAGGTCCCTATGGCTACACCTTC. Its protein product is CSVEVPGTGPYGYTF.

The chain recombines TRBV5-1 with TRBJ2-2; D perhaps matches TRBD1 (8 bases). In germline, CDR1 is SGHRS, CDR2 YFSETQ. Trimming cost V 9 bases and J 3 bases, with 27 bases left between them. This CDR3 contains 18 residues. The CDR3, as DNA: TGCGCCACTACCGGGCGACATGGACAGGGAGGGGACACCGGGGAGCTGTTTTTT. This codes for CATTGRHGQGGDTGELFF.

CDR3 protein: CATKLSGAGEQWDEQYF. The CDR3 DNA follows: TGCGCCACCAAATTGAGCGGGGCAGGGGAGCAGTGGGACGAGCAGTACTTC. This chain uses TRBV10-1 with TRBJ2-7; possibly TRBD2 for D (7 bases). The germline gives CDR1 WNHNN, CDR2 SYGVQD (reference sequence). This CDR3 contains 17 residues. Trimming left V 10 bases short and J 5 bases short, with 30 bases between.

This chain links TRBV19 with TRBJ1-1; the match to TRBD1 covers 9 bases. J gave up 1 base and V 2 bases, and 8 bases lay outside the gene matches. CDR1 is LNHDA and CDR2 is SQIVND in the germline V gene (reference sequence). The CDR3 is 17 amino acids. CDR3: CASSITGGTGWNTEAFF. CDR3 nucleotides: TGTGCCAGTAGTATAACCGGGGGGACAGGGTGGAACACTGAAGCTTTCTTT.

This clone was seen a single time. The CDR3 sequence: CASSLQRVTEVTEAFF. CDR3 sequence (DNA): TGTGCCAGCAGCTTACAGAGGGTGACAGAGGTGACTGAAGCTTTCTTT. The chain carries TRBV7-9 and TRBJ1-1, with D possibly TRBD1 on 5 matching bases. CDR3 size: 16 residues. Looked up from germline, CDR1 is SEHNR and CDR2 is FQNEAQ (reference sequence). V gave up 2 bases and J gave up 5 bases, with 18 bases separating them.

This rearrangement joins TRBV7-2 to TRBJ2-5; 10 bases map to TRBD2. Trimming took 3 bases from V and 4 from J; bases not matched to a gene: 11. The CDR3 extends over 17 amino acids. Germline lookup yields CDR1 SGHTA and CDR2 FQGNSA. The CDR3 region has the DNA TGTGCCAGCAGCTTGGATAAACCCGGGACTAGCGTAGAGACCCAGTACTTC. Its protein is CASSLDKPGTSVETQYF.

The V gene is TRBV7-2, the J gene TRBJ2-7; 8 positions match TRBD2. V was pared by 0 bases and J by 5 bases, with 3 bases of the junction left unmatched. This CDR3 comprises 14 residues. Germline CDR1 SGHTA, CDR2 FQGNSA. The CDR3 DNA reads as TGTGCCAGCAGCTTAGCGGCGGGGGGAGACGAGCAGTACTTC. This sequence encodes CASSLAAGGDEQYF.

The CDR3 spells CASSQAGQGEQYF. In DNA, the CDR3 is TGCGCCAGCAGCCAAGCGGGCCAGGGCGAGCAGTACTTC. The chain has TRBV4-3 and TRBJ2-7; D may be TRBD1 (5 bases). The CDR3 loop spans 13 amino acids. The V and J ends lost 1 base and 6 bases respectively, with 10 bases between them. Germline V gene sequence: CDR1 LGHNA, CDR2 YSLEER.

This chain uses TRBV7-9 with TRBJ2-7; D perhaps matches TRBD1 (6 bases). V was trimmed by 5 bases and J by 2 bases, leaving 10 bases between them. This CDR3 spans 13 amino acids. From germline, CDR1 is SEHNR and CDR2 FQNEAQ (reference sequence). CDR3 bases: TGTGCCAGCAGCACTCGGACAGCCTACGAGCAGTACTTC. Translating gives CASSTRTAYEQYF.

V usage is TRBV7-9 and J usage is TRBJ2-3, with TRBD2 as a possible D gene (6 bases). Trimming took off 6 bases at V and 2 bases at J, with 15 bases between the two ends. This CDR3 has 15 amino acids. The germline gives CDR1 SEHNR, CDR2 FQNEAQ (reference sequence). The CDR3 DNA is TGTGCCAGCAGGGTCGGGAGTCTGAACACAGATACGCAGTATTTT. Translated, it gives CASRVGSLNTDTQYF.

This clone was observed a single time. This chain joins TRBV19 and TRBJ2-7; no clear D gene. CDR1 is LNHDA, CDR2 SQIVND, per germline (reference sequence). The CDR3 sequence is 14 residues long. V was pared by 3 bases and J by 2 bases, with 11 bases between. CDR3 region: CASSMGTRTYEQYF. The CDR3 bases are TGTGCCAGTAGTATGGGTACCAGGACCTACGAGCAGTACTTC. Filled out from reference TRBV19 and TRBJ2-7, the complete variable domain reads DGGITQSPKYLFRKEGQNVTLSCEQNLNHDAMYWYRQDPGQGLRLIYYSQIVNDFQKGDIAEGYSVSREKKESFPLTVTSAQKNPTAFYLCASSMGTRTYEQYFGPGTRLTVT.

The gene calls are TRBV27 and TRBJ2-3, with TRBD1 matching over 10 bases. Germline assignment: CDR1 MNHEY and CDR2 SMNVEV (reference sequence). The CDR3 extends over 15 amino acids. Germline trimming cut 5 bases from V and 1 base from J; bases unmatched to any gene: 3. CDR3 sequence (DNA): TGTGCCAGCAGTCAAGGGACAGGGGGCACAGATACGCAGTATTTT. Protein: CASSQGTGGTDTQYF.

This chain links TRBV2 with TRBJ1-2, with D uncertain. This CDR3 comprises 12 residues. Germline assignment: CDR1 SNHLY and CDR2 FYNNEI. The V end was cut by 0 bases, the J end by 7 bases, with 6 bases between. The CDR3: CASSEAHTGYTF. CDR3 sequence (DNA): TGTGCCAGCAGTGAAGCACACACTGGCTACACCTTC.

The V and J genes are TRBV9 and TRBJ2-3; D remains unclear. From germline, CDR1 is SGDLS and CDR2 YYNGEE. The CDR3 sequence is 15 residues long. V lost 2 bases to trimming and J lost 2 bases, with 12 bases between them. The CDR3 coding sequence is TGTGCCAGCAGCGTCGGCGGAGCTCCCACAGATACGCAGTATTTT. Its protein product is CASSVGGAPTDTQYF.

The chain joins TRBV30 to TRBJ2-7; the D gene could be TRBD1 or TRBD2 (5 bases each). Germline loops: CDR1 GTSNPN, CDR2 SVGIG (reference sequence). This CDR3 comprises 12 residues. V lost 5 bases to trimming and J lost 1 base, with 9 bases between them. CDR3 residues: CAWWDGSYEQYF. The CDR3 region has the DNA TGTGCCTGGTGGGACGGTTCCTACGAGCAGTACTTC.

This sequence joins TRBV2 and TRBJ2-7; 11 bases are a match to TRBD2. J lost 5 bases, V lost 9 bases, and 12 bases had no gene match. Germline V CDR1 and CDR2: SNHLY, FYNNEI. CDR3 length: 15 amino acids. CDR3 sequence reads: CARSSSGRALHEQYF. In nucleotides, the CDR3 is TGTGCCAGGAGTAGTAGCGGGAGGGCCCTCCACGAGCAGTACTTC.

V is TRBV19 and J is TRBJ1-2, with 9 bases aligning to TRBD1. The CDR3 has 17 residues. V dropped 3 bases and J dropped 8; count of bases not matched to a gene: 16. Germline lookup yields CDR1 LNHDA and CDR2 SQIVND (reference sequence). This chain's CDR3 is CASSISLTGGAGWGYTF. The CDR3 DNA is TGTGCCAGTAGTATTTCGTTAACAGGGGGCGCGGGTTGGGGCTACACCTTC.

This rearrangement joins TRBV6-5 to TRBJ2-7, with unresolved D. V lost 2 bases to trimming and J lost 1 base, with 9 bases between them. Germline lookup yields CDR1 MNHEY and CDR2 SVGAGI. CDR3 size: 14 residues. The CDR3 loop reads CASSYLAGSYEQYF. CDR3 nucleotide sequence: TGTGCCAGCAGTTACCTTGCCGGGTCCTACGAGCAGTACTTC.

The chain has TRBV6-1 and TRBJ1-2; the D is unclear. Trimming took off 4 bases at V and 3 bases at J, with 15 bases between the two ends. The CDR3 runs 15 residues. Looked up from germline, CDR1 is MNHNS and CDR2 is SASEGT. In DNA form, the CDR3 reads TGTGCCAGCAGTGCCGACCCCTACTTGGACTATGGCTACACCTTC. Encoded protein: CASSADPYLDYGYTF.

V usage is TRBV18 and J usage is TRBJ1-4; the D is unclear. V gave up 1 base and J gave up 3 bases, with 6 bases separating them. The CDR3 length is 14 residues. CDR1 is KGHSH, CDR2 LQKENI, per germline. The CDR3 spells CASSPLISNEKLFF. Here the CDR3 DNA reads TGTGCCAGCTCACCACTCATCTCTAATGAAAAACTGTTTTTT.

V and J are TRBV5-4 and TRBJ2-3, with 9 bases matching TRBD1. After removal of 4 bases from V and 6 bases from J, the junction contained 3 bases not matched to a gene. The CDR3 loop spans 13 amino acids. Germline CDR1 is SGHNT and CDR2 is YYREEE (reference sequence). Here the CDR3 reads CASSGTGMDTQYF. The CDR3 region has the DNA TGTGCCAGCAGCGGGACAGGGATGGATACGCAGTATTTT.

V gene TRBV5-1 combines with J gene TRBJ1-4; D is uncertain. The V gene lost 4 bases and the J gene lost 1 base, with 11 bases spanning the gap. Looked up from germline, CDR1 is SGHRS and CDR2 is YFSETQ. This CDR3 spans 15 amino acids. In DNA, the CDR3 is TGCGCCAGCAGCGTAAGGGATGGAACTAATGAAAAACTGTTTTTT. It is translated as CASSVRDGTNEKLFF. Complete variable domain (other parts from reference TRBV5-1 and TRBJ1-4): KAGVTQTPRYLIKTRGQQVTLSCSPISGHRSVSWYQQTPGQGLQFLFEYFSETQRNKGNFPGRFSGRQFSNSRSEMNVSTLELGDSALYLCASSVRDGTNEKLFFGSGTQLSVL.